These 30 T cell receptor beta chains came from one sample sequenced in a study of cytotoxic CD8 clonotypes in ibrutinib-treated CLL. Here immunoSEQ multiplex PCR was the method, and the copy in TCRdb shows in-frame clones only, minus some. The sample holds over 250,000 clones, around 77% seen once. Sequencing used PBMCs, obtained at disease progression, from a patient treated with ibrutinib. The receptors were gathered from a human donor with chronic lymphocytic leukemia.

This clone was seen a few times. The rearrangement links TRBV6-4 to TRBJ2-2, with no clear D. The germline V gene has CDR1 MRHNA and CDR2 SNTAGT. Trimming removed 2 bases from V and 3 bases from J, with 4 bases in between. The CDR3 totals 13 residues. The DNA of the CDR3 is TGTGCCAGCAGTGACCAGTACACCGGGGAGCTGTTTTTT. As protein: CASSDQYTGELFF.

The chain uses TRBV11-3 and TRBJ2-1; 7 positions match TRBD2. Germline V gene lookup returns CDR1 SGHNT and CDR2 YENEEA. J lost 4 bases, V lost 5 bases, and 11 bases had no gene match. The CDR3 contains 16 residues. CDR3 region: CASSIASGMGYNEQFF. Written as DNA, the CDR3 is TGTGCCAGCAGCATAGCCAGCGGGATGGGTTACAATGAGCAGTTCTTC.

The chain combines TRBV29-1 with TRBJ2-2, with 10 bases that match TRBD1. With 7 bases clipped from V and 6 bases from J, the junction kept 5 bases outside the gene matches. This CDR3 has 13 residues. The V gene's germline CDR1 is SQVTM and CDR2 ANQGSEA. The CDR3 DNA is TGCAGCGCGAGGGACAGGGGTTCCGGGGAGCTGTTTTTT. Its protein is CSARDRGSGELFF.

The V gene is TRBV27, the J gene TRBJ2-5; TRBD2 agrees at 7 bases. The CDR3 length is 16 residues. V was clipped by 5 bases and J by 2 bases; unmatched bases: 11. Germline V lookup: CDR1 MNHEY, CDR2 SMNVEV (reference sequence). Written as DNA, the CDR3 is TGTGCCAGCAGTAAACTGGCGGGAGCGCGGCAAGAGACCCAGTACTTC. This sequence encodes CASSKLAGARQETQYF.

The chain uses TRBV6-1 and TRBJ2-5, with D maybe TRBD1 (5 bases). The CDR3 is 11 residues long. Trimming removed 11 bases from V and 3 bases from J, with 10 bases in between. Germline V lookup: CDR1 MNHNS, CDR2 SASEGT. CDR3 in DNA: TGTGCCGGGGCGGTAAAAGAGACCCAGTACTTC. Translation gives CAGAVKETQYF.

The table lists this clone with a few counts. The gene calls are TRBV6-5 and TRBJ1-1; weak D call: TRBD1 (5 bases). Germline assignment: CDR1 MNHEY and CDR2 SVGAGI. Trimming shortened V by 6 bases and J by 8 bases, and 22 bases separated the two germline ends. The CDR3 is made up of 15 amino acids. The CDR3 sequence: CASSRDYTGSYEAFF. The CDR3 bases are TGTGCCAGCAGCCGGGATTATACAGGCTCTTACGAAGCTTTCTTT.

The count of this clone is one. This clone may be a read error of a much larger clone one base away. This CDR3 is CASSPGDTEAFF. CDR3 coding DNA: TGTGCCAGCTCACCAGGGGACACTGAAGCTTTCTTT. The chain couples TRBV18 to TRBJ1-1; D call uncertain. Trimming shortened V by 2 bases and J by 3 bases, and 4 bases separated the two germline ends. Germline values: CDR1 KGHSH, CDR2 LQKENI. This CDR3 comprises 12 residues. Full variable domain (rest looked up from reference TRBV18 and TRBJ1-1): NAGVMQNPRHLVRRRGQEARLRCSPMKGHSHVYWYRQLPEEGLKFMVYLQKENIIDESGMPKERFSAEFPKEGPSILRIQQVVRGDSAAYFCASSPGDTEAFFGQGTRLTVV.

Written as DNA, the CDR3 is TGCGCCAGCAGCCGCGACAGGGGGCAGGATCAGCCCCAGCATTTT. Its protein product is CASSRDRGQDQPQHF. This rearrangement joins TRBV4-1 to TRBJ1-5; 10 bases are a match to TRBD1. Germline trimming cut 4 bases from V and 5 bases from J; bases unmatched to any gene: 5. The CDR3 sequence is 15 residues long. Germline CDR1 MGHRA, CDR2 YSYEKL.

This clone has more than one count but fewer than ten. The rearrangement links TRBV4-1 to TRBJ2-1; D gene uncertain. V was pared by 1 base and J by 6 bases, with 16 bases between. This CDR3 contains 16 residues. Germline V gene sequence: CDR1 MGHRA, CDR2 YSYEKL. CDR3 protein: CASSQAQVSKGNEQFF. CDR3 DNA: TGCGCCAGCAGCCAAGCCCAGGTTTCGAAGGGCAATGAGCAGTTCTTC.

The chain recombines TRBV28 with TRBJ2-7, with a weak D call TRBD2 (6 bases). Trimming took off 6 bases at V and 2 bases at J, with 11 bases between the two ends. In germline, CDR1 is MDHEN, CDR2 SYDVKM. This CDR3 spans 13 amino acids. In DNA form, the CDR3 reads TGTGCCAGCAGGGGACTTCCCCCCTACGAGCAGTACTTC. Amino acid sequence: CASRGLPPYEQYF.

This clone was observed a handful of times. The chain links TRBV29-1 to TRBJ1-2; possibly TRBD1 for D (5 bases). CDR1 and CDR2 (germline): SQVTM, ANQGSEA. CDR3 length: 13 amino acids. The ends were cut back, 3 bases at V and 6 bases at J, with 14 bases in the middle. The CDR3 sequence: CSVEPQGHNGYTF. Here the CDR3 DNA reads TGCAGCGTTGAGCCTCAGGGTCATAATGGCTACACCTTC.

J is TRBJ1-2 and V is TRBV6-6, with unresolved D. V shed 2 bases and J shed 0 bases, with 10 bases lying between them. CDR1 and CDR2 from the germline V gene are MNHNY and SVGAGI (reference sequence). The CDR3 covers 15 residues. The CDR3 nucleotides read TGTGCCAGCAGTTACGCGGTTGGATCTAACTATGGCTACACCTTC. Residues: CASSYAVGSNYGYTF.

This chain links TRBV11-2 with TRBJ2-1; D is uncertain. Germline assignment: CDR1 SGHAT and CDR2 FQNNGV. The CDR3 has 15 amino acids. Trimming cost V 4 bases and J 1 base, with 11 bases left between them. CDR3 sequence (DNA): TGTGCCAGCAGCTCCTCCATGGGGTCCTACAATGAGCAGTTCTTC. Translating gives CASSSSMGSYNEQFF.

The rearrangement joins TRBV25-1 to TRBJ1-2; the D gene is possibly TRBD1 (5 bases). The germline V and J ends were trimmed by 10 bases and 3 bases, with 9 bases remaining between them. Germline V gene data show CDR1 as MGHDK and CDR2 as SYGVNS. There are 11 residues in the CDR3. In DNA form, the CDR3 reads TGTGCCACCAAGGGGCACTATGGCTACACCTTC. Protein product: CATKGHYGYTF.

This clone has just a few counts. The rearrangement joins TRBV9 to TRBJ2-5; D might be TRBD2 (5 bases). Germline V gene data show CDR1 as SGDLS and CDR2 as YYNGEE. The V end lost 7 bases, the J end lost 1 base, and 20 bases lay between the germline ends. The CDR3 has 16 residues. CDR3 sequence: CASRYAGGRAQETQYF. CDR3 sequence (DNA): TGTGCCAGCCGCTACGCTGGCGGGCGGGCCCAAGAGACCCAGTACTTC.

The genes are TRBV5-4 and TRBJ2-1, with 8 nucleotides matching TRBD2. V shed 0 bases and J 0 bases; nucleotides not matched to a gene: 5. This CDR3 region has 17 residues. Germline V gene sequence: CDR1 SGHNT, CDR2 YYREEE (reference sequence). CDR3 residues: CASSLELAESSYNEQFF. The CDR3 region has the DNA TGTGCCAGCAGCTTGGAACTAGCGGAGAGCTCCTACAATGAGCAGTTCTTC.

This rearrangement joins TRBV28 to TRBJ1-2, with TRBD1 identical over 8 bases. The J segment lost 5 bases and the V segment lost 6 bases, leaving 5 bases of the junction unmatched. Germline assignment: CDR1 MDHEN and CDR2 SYDVKM. The CDR3 has 13 amino acids. The DNA of the CDR3 is TGTGCCAGCAGATACAGGGGGAGGTATGGCTACACCTTC. The encoded protein is CASRYRGRYGYTF.

The chain joins TRBV4-1 to TRBJ2-7; 9 bases match TRBD2. V shed 2 bases, J shed 4 bases, and the junction held 6 bases outside the gene matches. Germline V gives CDR1 MGHRA, CDR2 YSYEKL. The CDR3 is 15 residues long. CDR3 loop: CASSQSGLAPYEQYF. In DNA, the CDR3 is TGCGCCAGCAGCCAAAGCGGACTAGCGCCTTACGAGCAGTACTTC.

This clone has just one count. The chain is built from TRBV16 and TRBJ2-5; D may be TRBD2 (6 bases). Trimming removed 3 bases at V and 5 bases at J, with 13 bases between. CDR3 length equals 14 residues. Germline V lookup: CDR1 KGHSY, CDR2 FQNENV. The CDR3 DNA sequence: TGTGCCAGCAGCCAGCTACTAGCTCAGGAGACCCAGTACTTC. It specifies CASSQLLAQETQYF.

This chain connects TRBV7-2 to TRBJ1-6, with 8 bases aligning to TRBD1. The trim removed 2 bases at V and 9 bases at J, leaving 6 bases unmatched. The germline V gene encodes CDR1 SGHTA and CDR2 FQGNSA. This CDR3 spans 15 amino acids. This CDR3 is CASSLRGRGLSPLHF. The CDR3 DNA reads as TGTGCCAGCAGCTTACGTGGCAGGGGGCTTTCACCCCTCCACTTT. Filled out from reference TRBV7-2 and TRBJ1-6, the complete variable domain reads GAGVSQSPSNKVTEKGKDVELRCDPISGHTALYWYRQSLGQGLEFLIYFQGNSAPDKSGLPSDRFSAERTGGSVSTLTIQRTQQEDSAVYLCASSLRGRGLSPLHFGNGTRLTVT.

The V and J genes are TRBV6-5 and TRBJ2-7; no definite D call. V shed 4 bases and J shed 4 bases, with 20 bases lying between them. Per germline, CDR1 MNHEY and CDR2 SVGAGI. The CDR3 loop spans 16 amino acids. CDR3 residues: CASSFREIPNRYEQYF. Here the CDR3 DNA reads TGTGCCAGCAGTTTTCGTGAGATCCCCAACCGATACGAGCAGTACTTC.

The chain is built from TRBV28 and TRBJ1-2; 9 positions match TRBD1. The V and J ends lost 0 bases and 8 bases, in that order; junction bases with no gene match: 4. This CDR3 region has 14 residues. Germline CDR1 is MDHEN and CDR2 is SYDVKM. CDR3 DNA: TGTGCCAGCAGTTTATGGGACAGGGGTCGCGGCTACACCTTC. This codes for CASSLWDRGRGYTF.

The V gene is TRBV7-3, the J gene TRBJ2-7; D is perhaps TRBD1 (6 bases). This CDR3 spans 15 amino acids. The germline CDR1 and CDR2 sequences are SGHTA and FQGTGA. Trimming took 5 bases from V and 1 from J, leaving 15 bases between them. CDR3 amino acids: CASSLGHQTSYEQYF. The DNA for the CDR3 is TGTGCCAGCAGCCTGGGACACCAGACATCCTACGAGCAGTACTTC.

This clone was seen a single time. The J gene is TRBJ2-1, the V gene TRBV5-1; unclear D gene. Germline V CDR1 and CDR2: SGHRS, YFSETQ. The length of the CDR3 is 16 residues. V lost 0 bases and J 0 bases, leaving 10 bases between the germline ends. CDR3 DNA sequence: TGCGCCAGCAGCTTGGGTGGGATTCCCTCCTACAATGAGCAGTTCTTC. This encodes CASSLGGIPSYNEQFF.

This chain joins TRBV28 and TRBJ1-1, with D possibly being TRBD1 (5 bases). The CDR3 covers 14 residues. The germline gives CDR1 MDHEN, CDR2 SYDVKM. Trimming left V 2 bases short and J 3 bases short, with 10 bases between. The CDR3 protein is CASSLRGYDTEAFF. CDR3 in DNA: TGTGCCAGCAGTTTACGGGGGTACGACACTGAAGCTTTCTTT.

In this sample, this clone turned up a few times. This rearrangement joins TRBV10-3 to TRBJ1-1; TRBD1 is a possible D gene (6 bases). The CDR3 is made up of 13 amino acids. CDR1 is ENHRY, CDR2 SYGVKD, per germline. V gave up 7 bases and J gave up 6 bases, with 15 bases separating them. Here the CDR3 DNA reads TGTGCCATCACTAGCACAGGGTCCCCTGAAGCTTTCTTT. As protein: CAITSTGSPEAFF.

As DNA, the CDR3 is TGTGCCAGAAGCATACCGACAGGAGAGGGGCAGTACTTC. Protein sequence: CARSIPTGEGQYF. The V call is TRBV5-3, the J call TRBJ2-7, with D possibly TRBD1 on 6 matching bases. TRBV5-3 counts as an open reading frame of uncertain function. CDR3 length: 13 amino acids. V dropped 4 bases and J dropped 9 bases, with 17 bases sitting between them.

V gene TRBV5-1 combines with J gene TRBJ2-7; D is possibly TRBD2 (7 bases). V lost 0 bases, J lost 3 bases, and 19 bases lay in between. Germline V gene lookup returns CDR1 SGHRS and CDR2 YFSETQ. The CDR3 length is 17 residues. The DNA for the CDR3 is TGCGCCAGCAGCTTGGCCTCACGGGGGGCTCTACTCTACGAGCAGTACTTC. Residues: CASSLASRGALLYEQYF.

This chain connects TRBV9 to TRBJ2-5; 9 bases fit TRBD1. CDR3 length: 16 amino acids. The germline CDR1 and CDR2 sequences are SGDLS and YYNGEE. Trimming cost V 0 bases and J 5 bases; bases outside gene matches: 8. CDR3 amino acids: CASSVGGTGMVETQYF. DNA for the CDR3: TGTGCCAGCAGCGTAGGGGGGACAGGGATGGTTGAGACCCAGTACTTC.

The chain recombines TRBV6-6 with TRBJ2-1; 9 bases are shared with TRBD2. The V segment lost 3 bases and the J segment 4 bases; nucleotides outside the gene matches: 4. Germline V CDR1 and CDR2: MNHNY, SVGAGI (reference sequence). The CDR3 has 15 residues. CDR3: CASSYSGRDYNEQFF. The CDR3 region has the DNA TGTGCCAGCAGTTATAGCGGGAGAGATTACAATGAGCAGTTCTTC.